These 28 T cell receptor beta chains were all obtained from the same sample, sequenced in a study of T cell repertoires in cytomegalovirus infection. TCRdb reprocessed the reads via MiXCR and lists one record per CDR3 protein. This table holds around 280,000 distinct CDR3 sequences, around 13% found once. Sequencing was performed on PBMCs. All receptors derive from a human donor in good health (CMV status not recorded). Some clones in this sample may be carry-over from other donors' samples.

This clonotype was observed at least ten times. The chain joins TRBV6-1 to TRBJ2-7; D not resolved. The CDR3 contains 14 residues. Trimming took 6 bases from V and 6 from J, leaving 18 bases between them. CDR1 is MNHNS and CDR2 is SASEGT in the germline V gene. CDR3 in amino acids: CASRSRPIPSEQYF. CDR3 coding DNA: TGTGCCAGCAGAAGTCGGCCCATCCCTTCCGAGCAGTACTTC.

The chain uses TRBV27 and TRBJ1-6; possibly TRBD1 for D (5 bases). Per germline, CDR1 MNHEY and CDR2 SMNVEV (reference sequence). The V end was cut by 8 bases, the J end by 0 bases, with 11 bases between. This CDR3 contains 15 residues. CDR3 loop: CASRQSSSYNSPLHF. The CDR3, as DNA: TGTGCCAGCCGACAGAGTAGCTCCTATAATTCACCCCTCCACTTT.

The genes are TRBV2 and TRBJ2-1; D may be TRBD2 (6 bases). The length of the CDR3 is 14 residues. Germline values: CDR1 SNHLY, CDR2 FYNNEI. The V and J ends lost 3 bases and 5 bases respectively, with 11 bases between them. The CDR3 DNA is TGTGCCAGCAGTGACGGGAGACCGAACAATGAGCAGTTCTTC. This translates into CASSDGRPNNEQFF.

V and J are TRBV5-6 and TRBJ1-5; D not resolved. Germline V lookup: CDR1 SGHDT, CDR2 YYEEEE. The CDR3 runs to 14 residues. The ends were cut back, 4 bases at V and 10 bases at J, with 18 bases in the middle. This chain's CDR3 is CASSSLMGSGPQHF. The CDR3 DNA follows: TGTGCCAGCAGCAGCCTAATGGGGAGTGGCCCCCAGCATTTT.

This clonotype occurred many times. The chain uses TRBV27 and TRBJ1-1; D is perhaps TRBD1 (6 bases). Germline V lookup: CDR1 MNHEY, CDR2 SMNVEV (reference sequence). V shed 6 bases and J shed 0 bases, with 11 bases lying between them. This CDR3 contains 14 residues. The CDR3: CASRIGGVNTEAFF. CDR3 DNA: TGTGCCAGCAGAATAGGGGGGGTGAACACTGAAGCTTTCTTT.

This clonotype was observed at least ten times. The V gene is TRBV28, the J gene TRBJ2-6, with D perhaps assigned TRBD1 or TRBD2 (5 bases each). The CDR3 is 18 amino acids. Germline CDR1 is MDHEN and CDR2 is SYDVKM. The V end was cut by 5 bases, the J end by 0 bases, with 17 bases between. Here the CDR3 DNA reads TGTGCCAGCAGTAATTCGGGACGGATGCTCTCTGGGGCCAACGTCCTGACTTTC. Translating it yields CASSNSGRMLSGANVLTF.

Points on this clonotype: A much larger clone lies a single base off, so this may be a read error. V and J are TRBV28 and TRBJ2-3; tentative D call: TRBD1 (5 bases). CDR3 size: 14 residues. Germline assignment: CDR1 MDHEN and CDR2 SYDVKM. The CDR3: CASSELRGIDKQYF. CDR3 sequence (DNA): TGTGCCAGCAGCGAGCTAAGGGGAATAGATAAGCAGTATTTT.

This clonotype came up many times. The genes are TRBV28 and TRBJ2-1; 11 bases map to TRBD2. CDR3 size: 17 residues. Germline V lookup: CDR1 MDHEN, CDR2 SYDVKM. Trimming at V came to 5 bases and at J to 9 bases, leaving 15 bases not matched to a gene. The DNA of the CDR3 is TGTGCCAGCAGTCCAACCCTTTTAGCGGGAGGGCCCCCTGAGCAGTTCTTC. It encodes CASSPTLLAGGPPEQFF.

The chain recombines TRBV7-9 with TRBJ1-5; D gene unclear. Trimming stripped 4 bases from V and 1 base from J, with 14 bases between. The CDR3 sequence is 16 residues long. Germline assignment: CDR1 SEHNR and CDR2 FQNEAQ (reference sequence). Here the CDR3 reads CASSSSGAQSNQPQHF. Written as DNA, the CDR3 is TGTGCCAGCAGCTCATCAGGAGCACAAAGCAATCAGCCCCAGCATTTT.

V usage is TRBV14 and J usage is TRBJ1-3; possibly TRBD1 for D (5 bases). Looked up from germline, CDR1 is SGHDN and CDR2 is FVKESK. V was trimmed by 5 bases and J by 4 bases, leaving 18 bases between them. This CDR3 comprises 16 residues. This CDR3 is CASSSDLSEGGNTIYF. The DNA of the CDR3 is TGTGCCAGCAGCTCTGACCTATCTGAGGGGGGAAACACCATATATTTT.

The table lists this clonotype with a few counts. The V gene is TRBV29-1, the J gene TRBJ1-1, with D possibly TRBD1 on 5 matching bases. Germline CDR1 SQVTM, CDR2 ANQGSEA. CDR3 length: 13 amino acids. V was clipped by 4 bases and J by 5 bases, with 14 bases between them. The CDR3 nucleotides are TGCAGCGTTGTTATTCAGGGCGGGACTGAAGCTTTCTTT. This gives the protein CSVVIQGGTEAFF.

This chain connects TRBV20-1 to TRBJ1-3; D gene uncertain. V was pared by 3 bases and J by 0 bases, with 9 bases between. This CDR3 has 14 amino acids. Germline V lookup: CDR1 DFQATT, CDR2 SNEGSKA (reference sequence). CDR3 in DNA: TGCAGTGCTAGCGGATCGAACTCTGGAAACACCATATATTTT. Translating it yields CSASGSNSGNTIYF.

This clonotype was seen ten or more times. The chain has TRBV28 and TRBJ1-3, with D possibly TRBD1 on 5 matching bases. The CDR3 has 17 residues. Trimming cost V 2 bases and J 0 bases, with 14 bases left between them. Germline CDR1 MDHEN, CDR2 SYDVKM. The CDR3 DNA reads as TGTGCCAGCAGTTTAGCGGTCGCCGGGGGCTCTGGAAACACCATATATTTT. It specifies CASSLAVAGGSGNTIYF.

This clonotype came up many times. This sequence joins TRBV12-3 or TRBV12-4 and TRBJ2-3; D is possibly TRBD2 (7 bases). V was shortened by 6 bases and J by 2 bases, with 24 bases between the two germline ends. CDR3 size: 18 residues. CDR3: CASRPSGRTGRDTDTQYF. The CDR3 bases are TGTGCCAGCAGACCCTCGGGTCGCACAGGGAGGGACACAGATACGCAGTATTTT.

Many counts were recorded for this clonotype. The chain has TRBV6-5 and TRBJ1-2, with a tentative D call TRBD1 (5 bases). This CDR3 spans 15 amino acids. Germline lookup yields CDR1 MNHEY and CDR2 SVGAGI. V dropped 0 bases and J dropped 8 bases, with 16 bases sitting between them. This CDR3 is CASSYSIGPWGGYTF. The CDR3 DNA reads TGTGCCAGCAGTTACTCGATAGGCCCCTGGGGCGGCTACACCTTC.

Remarks on this clonotype: A single base separates this from a much larger clone, so it may be a read error. The chain carries TRBV25-1 and TRBJ2-5; D is tentatively TRBD1 or TRBD2 (5 bases each). CDR3 size: 12 residues. Per the germline V gene, CDR1 is MGHDK and CDR2 is SYGVNS. The CDR3 sequence is CASSAPQGTRYF. CDR3 nucleotides: TGTGCCAGCAGTGCCCCCCAAGGGACCCGGTACTTC.

This chain uses TRBV20-1 with TRBJ2-7; possible D gene TRBD2, 6 bases. V gave up 8 bases and J gave up 0 bases, with 14 bases separating them. The CDR3 has 13 amino acids. Germline V lookup: CDR1 DFQATT, CDR2 SNEGSKA (reference sequence). Here the CDR3 reads CSSLAGFSYEQYF. The CDR3 nucleotides are TGCAGTTCCTTGGCGGGATTCTCCTACGAGCAGTACTTC.

This clonotype was detected many times. The V call is TRBV7-3, the J call TRBJ2-1; 7 positions agree with TRBD2. V was pared by 5 bases and J by 6 bases, with 10 bases of the junction left unmatched. This CDR3 has 15 amino acids. The V gene's germline CDR1 is SGHTA and CDR2 FQGTGA. The CDR3 protein is CASSLTGGRGNEQFF. For the CDR3, the DNA is TGTGCCAGCAGCCTCACGGGAGGCCGGGGCAATGAGCAGTTCTTC.

This clonotype was seen many times. This chain connects TRBV7-6 to TRBJ2-7; D ambiguous. V was pared by 5 bases and J by 1 base, with 9 bases between. CDR3 size: 13 residues. Looked up from germline, CDR1 is SGHVS and CDR2 is FNYEAQ. This CDR3 is CASSAAESYEQYF. The CDR3 DNA reads TGTGCCAGCAGCGCTGCAGAGTCCTACGAGCAGTACTTC.

V is TRBV18 and J is TRBJ1-1; possible D gene TRBD1, 5 bases. This CDR3 contains 15 residues. Germline V gene data show CDR1 as KGHSH and CDR2 as LQKENI. V dropped 1 base and J dropped 7 bases, with 16 bases sitting between them. The CDR3 DNA reads as TGTGCCAGCTCACCACTAGAAGGGGAAGGAAATGAAGCTTTCTTT. Translated, it gives CASSPLEGEGNEAFF. Full variable domain (missing parts from reference TRBV18 and TRBJ1-1): NAGVMQNPRHLVRRRGQEARLRCSPMKGHSHVYWYRQLPEEGLKFMVYLQKENIIDESGMPKERFSAEFPKEGPSILRIQQVVRGDSAAYFCASSPLEGEGNEAFFGQGTRLTVV.

This chain links TRBV20-1 with TRBJ1-1; 8 bases agree with TRBD1. The V gene end was trimmed by 4 bases and the J gene end by 8 bases; junction bases not matched to a gene: 3. Per germline, CDR1 DFQATT and CDR2 SNEGSKA (reference sequence). The CDR3 covers 11 residues. CDR3 sequence reads: CSATRQGEAFF. DNA for the CDR3: TGCAGTGCTACGCGACAGGGGGAAGCTTTCTTT.

The rearrangement uses TRBV4-1 and TRBJ2-3; no definite D call. The V gene's germline CDR1 is MGHRA and CDR2 YSYEKL. The V end was cut by 0 bases, the J end by 2 bases, with 3 bases between. This CDR3 is 13 amino acids long. CDR3 DNA sequence: TGCGCCAGCAGCCAAGACTACACAGATACGCAGTATTTT. Translating gives CASSQDYTDTQYF.

This clonotype came up many times. The gene calls are TRBV5-5 and TRBJ2-3; no firm D call. The CDR3 extends over 14 amino acids. Trimming removed 1 base from V and 3 bases from J, with 9 bases in between. CDR1 and CDR2 (germline): SGHKS, YYEKEE (reference sequence). CDR3 in DNA: TGTGCCAGCAGCTTGAACTCCGGGACAGATACGCAGTATTTT. It encodes CASSLNSGTDTQYF.

The chain couples TRBV15 to TRBJ2-1; D not certain. Trimming took off 4 bases at V and 1 base at J, with 8 bases between the two ends. Germline CDR1 and CDR2: LNHNV and YYDKDF (reference sequence). The CDR3 spans 14 residues. CDR3 DNA: TGTGCCACCAGCACACGGGTGTCCTACAATGAGCAGTTCTTC. Translating it yields CATSTRVSYNEQFF.

The genes are TRBV6-1 and TRBJ2-7, with D possibly TRBD1 on 6 matching bases. The V end was cut by 6 bases, the J end by 0 bases, with 12 bases between. The CDR3 consists of 14 residues. Per germline, CDR1 MNHNS and CDR2 SASEGT. The CDR3 loop is CASRRGQISYEQYF. The CDR3 DNA reads as TGTGCCAGCAGGCGCGGACAGATCTCCTACGAGCAGTACTTC.

This chain uses TRBV7-9 with TRBJ1-6, with 7 bases lining up with TRBD1. CDR3 length equals 14 residues. The trim removed 4 bases at V and 7 bases at J, leaving 4 bases unmatched. CDR1 is SEHNR, CDR2 FQNEAQ, per germline (reference sequence). The CDR3 region is CASSSTGDNSPLHF. The CDR3 DNA is TGTGCCAGCAGCTCCACAGGGGACAATTCACCCCTCCACTTT.

The table lists this clonotype with a few counts. The genes are TRBV18 and TRBJ1-1, with a possible D match to TRBD1 (6 bases). Germline-derived CDR1 and CDR2 are KGHSH and LQKENI. V lost 3 bases to trimming and J lost 0 bases, with 11 bases between them. The CDR3 covers 15 residues. Here the CDR3 reads CASSPPGTLNTEAFF. The CDR3 DNA follows: TGTGCCAGCTCACCTCCTGGGACATTGAACACTGAAGCTTTCTTT.

This clonotype was counted ten times or more. The CDR3, as DNA: TGTGCCAGTAGTATGCGGCAGGGAAGCGAAAAACTGTTTTTT. Translation gives CASSMRQGSEKLFF. This chain uses TRBV19 with TRBJ1-4; possible D gene TRBD1, 5 bases. CDR1 and CDR2 from the germline V gene are LNHDA and SQIVND (reference sequence). Trimming shortened V by 3 bases and J by 8 bases, and 13 bases separated the two germline ends. This CDR3 comprises 14 residues.